The 3 T cell receptor beta chains presented below share a single source sample, sequenced in a study of CD8+ T cells in alopecia areata. The treatment was: oral pan-JAK inhibitor, 5-10 mg twice daily. In each case, RNA was isolated and then reverse transcribed into cDNA as the sequencing template. Profiled with immunoSEQ multiplex PCR; TCRdb holds only in-frame clones, not every one. This table holds some 170,000 clones, 58% found once. The sample consisted of CD4+ T cells sorted from blood, taken between weeks 55 and 65, from a patient treated with tofacitinib. The receptor set was obtained from a human donor with alopecia areata.

This clone was detected only a few times. This sequence joins TRBV18 and TRBJ1-2; D gene unclear. This CDR3 has 14 amino acids. V lost 3 bases, J lost 4 bases, and 12 bases lay in between. The germline V gene encodes CDR1 KGHSH and CDR2 LQKENI. CDR3 sequence reads: CASSPDLNLYGYTF. As DNA, the CDR3 is TGTGCCAGCTCACCCGATCTAAACCTCTATGGCTACACCTTC.

The gene calls are TRBV5-1 and TRBJ2-5; no definite D call. Trimming removed 0 bases at V and 5 bases at J, with 11 bases between. Germline V CDR1 and CDR2: SGHRS, YFSETQ. This CDR3 contains 14 residues. CDR3 DNA sequence: TGCGCCAGCAGCTTGGGGGCCTTGAGGGAGACCCAGTACTTC. Its protein is CASSLGALRETQYF.

The V call is TRBV5-1, the J call TRBJ2-7; 10 bases match TRBD1. The CDR3 has 14 amino acids. The J segment lost 2 bases and the V segment lost 4 bases, leaving 3 bases of the junction unmatched. Germline values: CDR1 SGHRS, CDR2 YFSETQ. The CDR3 coding sequence is TGCGCCAGCAGCAAGGGACAGGGGACCTACGAGCAGTACTTC. Translated, it gives CASSKGQGTYEQYF.